The rows below give T cell receptor beta chains drawn from one sample of a study of CD8+ T cells in alopecia areata. TCRdb's table, derived via immunoSEQ multiplex PCR, lists solely in-frame clones and lacks some. The data show 90,000 to 120,000 clones, less than 90% seen once. The sequencing used CD8+ T cells sorted from blood, collected at week 24, from a patient treated with tofacitinib. The receptors shown here come from a human donor with alopecia areata. CDR3s include the opening cysteine and the closing phenylalanine or tryptophan. The D gene is left open where the match is weak.

CDR3: CASSKTKSSYNEQFF; D: -; V: TRBV2
CDR3: CASSLLDRVDEQFF; D: TRBD1; V: TRBV27
CDR3: CASSYGAANSPLHF; D: -; V: TRBV25-1
CDR3: CASSLMFLGSTEAFF; D: -; V: TRBV7-9
CDR3: CASRGLAATDTQYF; D: -; V: TRBV10-2
CDR3: CASSPGTGVYQPQHF; D: -; V: TRBV19
CDR3: CASAPLASTEAFF; D: -; V: TRBV12-5
CDR3: CSVDGRAYGYTF; D: -; V: TRBV29-1
CDR3: CASSQEGTTSYEQYF; D: -; V: TRBV4-1
CDR3: CSVEFRTSGETQYF; D: TRBD2; V: TRBV29-1
CDR3: CASSLVGRNEAFF; D: -; V: TRBV7-9
CDR3: CASSRGTGWHMDTEAFF; D: TRBD1; V: TRBV5-1
CDR3: CASSEVLDSASDTQYF; D: -; V: TRBV6-1
CDR3: CASSSGTGFTGELFF; D: TRBD1; V: TRBV5-1
CDR3: CATSRKPGYEQYF; D: -; V: TRBV15
CDR3: CASNPGQEYNSPLHF; D: TRBD1; V: TRBV6-5
CDR3: CASSPGGRGGDTEAFF; D: -; V: TRBV11-2
CDR3: CSVEFSGLYGYTF; D: -; V: TRBV29-1
CDR3: CASSKGTGATTNEKLFF; D: TRBD1; V: TRBV2
CDR3: CASSLPPDRGMNTEAFF; D: TRBD1; V: TRBV7-2
CDR3: CASSLYNRAEQFF; D: -; V: TRBV6-5
CDR3: CASSQDQMTDTQYF; D: -; V: TRBV4-3
CDR3: CASSHRSYNEQFF; D: -; V: TRBV14
CDR3: CASSPDREGLGEQFF; D: -; V: TRBV18
CDR3: CASSPGGREQYF; D: -; V: TRBV7-9
CDR3: CASSLGGNGYTF; D: -; V: TRBV27
CDR3: CASSQSCGTGPYIAKNIQYF; D: TRBD1; V: TRBV23-1
CDR3: CASSSSHEQYF; D: -; V: TRBV7-2
CDR3: CASSQVLQGGRTQYF; D: -; V: TRBV4-3
CDR3: CASSPLVATRLDEQFF; D: -; V: TRBV7-2
CDR3: CASGKGQSTDTQYF; D: TRBD1; V: TRBV2
CDR3: CASSSSGRILNEQYF; D: -; V: TRBV19
CDR3: CASSLVAGPYNEQFF; D: TRBD2; V: TRBV7-6
CDR3: CSGDLGQGKNEQFF; D: TRBD1; V: TRBV29-1
CDR3: CASSLEGALDIQYF; D: -; V: TRBV7-9
CDR3: CASSAGSNSYEQYF; D: -; V: TRBV5-1
CDR3: CASSLNRDYEQYF; D: -; V: TRBV27
CDR3: CASSQALGGTSNTGELFF; D: TRBD2; V: TRBV4-3
CDR3: CASSSLAYGTDTQYF; D: -; V: TRBV7-9
CDR3: CASSPRVGIEQFF; D: -; V: TRBV19
CDR3: CAWTPAYTGELFF; D: -; V: TRBV30
CDR3: CASSFGNYEQYF; D: -; V: TRBV5-6
CDR3: CASSQPGQPVHSGNTIYF; D: TRBD1; V: TRBV4-1
CDR3: CASSSRTSGGAYNEQFF; D: TRBD2; V: TRBV7-2
CDR3: CASSVDDSSNTGELFF; D: -; V: TRBV9